One sample yielded the 3 T cell receptor beta chains listed below, sequenced in a study of T-cell memory formation after mild COVID-19. TCRdb re-called the 5' RACE reads with MiXCR, one entry per CDR3 protein. The table has 250,000 to 350,000 distinct CDR3 sequences, around 15% seen once; the top ten hold about a fifth. The material sequenced was PBMCs or a T cell subset sorted from them (not recorded which). Every receptor here comes from a man between 18 and 35 years old who had mild COVID-19 (a few samples of this study predate the infection). Cell type and time point are not known.

The chain has TRBV4-1 and TRBJ1-1, with TRBD1 matching over 9 bases. Germline loops: CDR1 MGHRA, CDR2 YSYEKL. V gave up 3 bases and J gave up 1 base; unmatched junction bases: 3. CDR3 length: 15 residues. The CDR3 DNA reads TGCGCCAGCAGCCAGAACAGGGGGCGGAACACTGAAGCTTTCTTT. The encoded protein is CASSQNRGRNTEAFF.

This clonotype was found a few times. The gene calls are TRBV5-1 and TRBJ2-2; 7 positions match TRBD2. V shed 0 bases and J 3 bases; nucleotides not matched to a gene: 2. This CDR3 is 15 amino acids long. CDR1 and CDR2 (germline): SGHRS, YFSETQ. The DNA of the CDR3 is TGCGCCAGCAGCTTGGGACTAGCCTACACCGGGGAGCTGTTTTTT. This translates into CASSLGLAYTGELFF.

This clonotype was seen a few times. V and J are TRBV12-3 or TRBV12-4 and TRBJ2-1; possible D gene TRBD2, 6 bases. Trimming took 5 bases from V and 14 from J, leaving 22 bases between them. The CDR3 totals 14 residues. The CDR3 spells CASSPRNWGEKEFF. CDR3 DNA: TGTGCCAGCAGTCCAAGGAATTGGGGGGAGAAGGAGTTCTTC.